This T cell receptor beta chain derives from a study of PD-1 blockade in classical Hodgkin lymphoma (dated by TCRdb to 2018 to 2021). Describing the broader study: Nivolumab dosing was 3 mg/kg intravenously every 2 weeks, continuing until either disease progression or unacceptable toxicity. The study used TCR beta sequencing and CyTOF to define a peripheral blood immune signature of response to PD-1 blockade in classical Hodgkin lymphoma.

Remarks on this clone: No cognate antigen has been identified for it. No qualities accompany the bases; no much larger clone lies one base away.

The sample's time point label, in plain terms: cycle 2 day 1 (C2D1) of nivolumab. All trial patients had relapsed after autologous stem cell transplantation, with cohorts A, B and C differing in prior brentuximab vedotin exposure. A total of under 70 patients with relapsed/refractory classical Hodgkin lymphoma made up the trial cohort, and each patient's best overall response was complete response, partial response or progressive disease. In the multi-cohort phase II CheckMate 205 trial, trial patients received single-agent nivolumab. An independent review committee assessed best overall response by applying the 2007 International Working Group response criteria. Trial PBMCs were obtained immediately prior to nivolumab initiation (C1D1) and on therapy at cycle 2 day 1 and cycle 4 day 1. After peripheral blood was drawn into 8 mL Vacutainer Cell Preparation Tubes, PBMCs were isolated by centrifugation and then cryopreserved.

The Qiagen DNeasy kit was used to extract genomic DNA both from unsorted PBMCs and from the negatively selected CD4+ and CD8+ fractions. Using primers that anneal to V and J segments, immunoSEQ multiplex PCR amplified the TCR beta CDR3 regions. A synthetic immune receptor repertoire was used to minimize amplification bias, and remaining bias was computationally removed after sequencing. The source study handled its data this way. Custom Python scripts were used to quantify repertoire diversity as the Shannon entropy index. Unsorted, CD4+ and CD8+ repertoires were analyzed separately, except in combined analyses where CD4+ and CD8+ sequences were merged in silico. A clone was considered expanded if an increase in frequency of at least 2-fold after treatment relative to C1D1 was found, and a pseudocount of 0.5 was applied to clones undetected at baseline. Singleton clones were defined as clones with 0 or 1 copy at C1D1, and non-singleton clones were defined as clones with 2 or more copies. Clones expanded in unsorted samples were annotated as CD4+, CD8+ or unknown by matching protein sequences in sorted samples from the same patient. Diversity changes from C1D1 to C4D1 were tested in paired samples using Wilcoxon tests. The clones in this table, taken by TCRdb from immuneACCESS, are in-frame only. Not every clone is retained; where verified, under half of the shortfall comes from an unresolved V gene, and the cause of the rest is unknown. V and J calls and clone size are as listed in that table; D and trimming were resolved from the DNA. This sample comprises 110,000 or so clones, about 88% of them detected only once. The top ten clones comprise about 20% of the sample.

From a lookup of the germline V gene, CDR1 and CDR2 are SGDLS and YYNGEE. The CDR3 spans 16 residues, from the cysteine through the phenylalanine. Solely the CDR3 DNA is kept, with 48 bases framed from the first base. Trimming removed 0 bases from V and 0 bases from J, leaving 11 bases between the germline ends. The study at large found these results: The study was limited to a single clinical trial cohort, and causes of repertoire differences, possibly disease activity or prior therapy, remained undefined. By C4D1, a significant rise was seen in CD4+ TCR diversity but not in CD8+ TCR diversity (p=0.0027 vs p=0.16), and the rise was most apparent among complete responders (p=0.02). Diversity was lower in patients who began nivolumab less than 1 year after ASCT, so these patients were left out of later analyses to avoid confounding by immune reconstitution. Baseline diversity similar to that of newly diagnosed patients was observed in trial patients achieving complete response, whereas significantly lower diversity was observed in partial responders and progressors. Baseline TCR diversity was reported as lower in newly diagnosed patients than in healthy donors, and lower still in relapsed/refractory patients.

The TCR was taken from a human donor with classical Hodgkin lymphoma. Sequenced material: peripheral blood mononuclear cells (PBMCs), taken before the second cycle of nivolumab. The sequence joins TRBV9 to TRBJ2-3, with no D gene named confidently. The CDR3 sequence is CASSVGTVSSTDTQYF. The nucleotide sequence reads as follows: TGTGCCAGCAGCGTAGGAACGGTATCTAGCACAGATACGCAGTATTTT.